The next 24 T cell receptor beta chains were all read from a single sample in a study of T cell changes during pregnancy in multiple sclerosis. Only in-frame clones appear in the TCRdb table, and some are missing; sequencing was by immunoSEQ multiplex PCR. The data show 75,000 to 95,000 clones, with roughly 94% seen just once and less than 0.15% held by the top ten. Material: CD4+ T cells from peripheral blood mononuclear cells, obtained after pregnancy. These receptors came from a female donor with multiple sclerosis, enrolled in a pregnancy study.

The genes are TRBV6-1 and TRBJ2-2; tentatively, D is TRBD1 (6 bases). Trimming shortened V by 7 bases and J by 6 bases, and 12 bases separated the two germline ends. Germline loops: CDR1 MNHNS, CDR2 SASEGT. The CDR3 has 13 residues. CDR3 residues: CASNVQGPGELFF. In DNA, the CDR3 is TGTGCCAGCAATGTCCAGGGGCCCGGGGAGCTGTTTTTT.

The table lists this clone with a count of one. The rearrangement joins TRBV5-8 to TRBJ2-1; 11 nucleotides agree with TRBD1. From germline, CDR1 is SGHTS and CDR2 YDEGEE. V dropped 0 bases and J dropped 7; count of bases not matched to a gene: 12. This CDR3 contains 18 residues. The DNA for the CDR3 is TGTGCCAGCAGCTTGGTGGACAGGGGGCTCTTTGGTATGAATGAGCAGTTCTTC. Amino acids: CASSLVDRGLFGMNEQFF. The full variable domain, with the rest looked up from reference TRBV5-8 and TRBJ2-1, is EAGVTQSPTHLIKTRGQQATLRCSPISGHTSVYWYQQALGLGLQFLLWYDEGEERNRGNFPPRFSGRQFPNYSSELNVNALELEDSALYLCASSLVDRGLFGMNEQFFGPGTRLTVL.

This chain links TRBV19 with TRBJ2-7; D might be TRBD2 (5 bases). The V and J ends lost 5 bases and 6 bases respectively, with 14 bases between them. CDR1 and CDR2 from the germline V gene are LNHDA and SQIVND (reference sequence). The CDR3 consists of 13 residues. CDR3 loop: CASSPVVAGEQYF. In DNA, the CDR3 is TGTGCCAGTAGTCCGGTGGTGGCGGGCGAGCAGTACTTC.

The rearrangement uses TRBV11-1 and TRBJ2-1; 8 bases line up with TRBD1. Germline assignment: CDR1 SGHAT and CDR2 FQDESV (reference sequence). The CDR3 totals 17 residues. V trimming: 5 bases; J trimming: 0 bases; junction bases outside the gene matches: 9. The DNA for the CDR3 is TGTGCCAGCAGCCCTCGGACAGGGTTGAGCTCCTACAATGAGCAGTTCTTC. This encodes CASSPRTGLSSYNEQFF. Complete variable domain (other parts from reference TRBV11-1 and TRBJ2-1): EAEVAQSPRYKITEKSQAVAFWCDPISGHATLYWYRQILGQGPELLVQFQDESVVDDSQLPKDRFSAERLKGVDSTLKIQPAELGDSAMYLCASSPRTGLSSYNEQFFGPGTRLTVL.

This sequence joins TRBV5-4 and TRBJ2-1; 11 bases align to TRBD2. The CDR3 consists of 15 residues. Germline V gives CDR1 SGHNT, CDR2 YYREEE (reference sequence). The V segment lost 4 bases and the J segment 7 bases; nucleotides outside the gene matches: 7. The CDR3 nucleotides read TGTGCCAGCAGCCCGACTAGCGGGACTCTGAATGAGCAGTTCTTC. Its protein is CASSPTSGTLNEQFF.

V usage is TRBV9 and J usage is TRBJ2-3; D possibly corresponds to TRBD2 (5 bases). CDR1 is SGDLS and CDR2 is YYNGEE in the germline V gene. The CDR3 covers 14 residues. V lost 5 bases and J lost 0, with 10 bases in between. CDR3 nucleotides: TGTGCCAGCAGTCTGACTACCAGCACAGATACGCAGTATTTT. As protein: CASSLTTSTDTQYF.

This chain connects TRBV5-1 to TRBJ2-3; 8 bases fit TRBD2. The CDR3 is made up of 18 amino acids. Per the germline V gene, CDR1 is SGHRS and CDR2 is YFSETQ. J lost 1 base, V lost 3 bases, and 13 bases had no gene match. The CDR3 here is CASSYFFPAGAGTDTQYF. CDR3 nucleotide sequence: TGCGCCAGCAGCTACTTTTTCCCAGCGGGAGCAGGCACAGATACGCAGTATTTT.

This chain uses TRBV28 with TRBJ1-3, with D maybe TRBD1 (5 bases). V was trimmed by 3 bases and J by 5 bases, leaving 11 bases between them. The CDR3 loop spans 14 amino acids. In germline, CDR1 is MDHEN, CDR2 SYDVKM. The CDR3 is CASSFWGGRNTIYF. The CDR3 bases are TGTGCCAGCAGTTTTTGGGGGGGAAGAAACACCATATATTTT.

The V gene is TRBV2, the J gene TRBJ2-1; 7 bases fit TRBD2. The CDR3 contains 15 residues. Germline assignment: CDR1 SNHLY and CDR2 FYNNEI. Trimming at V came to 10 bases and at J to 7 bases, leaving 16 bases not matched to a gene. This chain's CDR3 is CATSDGRFQWNEQFF. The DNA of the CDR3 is TGTGCCACCTCCGACGGGAGGTTCCAATGGAATGAGCAGTTCTTC.

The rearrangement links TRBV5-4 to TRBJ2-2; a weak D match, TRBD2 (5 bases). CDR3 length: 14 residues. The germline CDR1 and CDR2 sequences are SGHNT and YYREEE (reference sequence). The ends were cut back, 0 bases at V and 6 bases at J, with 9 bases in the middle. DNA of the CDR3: TGTGCCAGCAGCTTGGGGACTCCCCCCGGGGAGCTGTTTTTT. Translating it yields CASSLGTPPGELFF.

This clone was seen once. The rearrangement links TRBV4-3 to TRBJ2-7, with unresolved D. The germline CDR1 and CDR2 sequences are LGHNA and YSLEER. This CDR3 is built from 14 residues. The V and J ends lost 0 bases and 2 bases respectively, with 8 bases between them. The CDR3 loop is CASSQEAITYEQYF. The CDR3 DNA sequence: TGCGCCAGCAGCCAAGAAGCCATCACCTACGAGCAGTACTTC.

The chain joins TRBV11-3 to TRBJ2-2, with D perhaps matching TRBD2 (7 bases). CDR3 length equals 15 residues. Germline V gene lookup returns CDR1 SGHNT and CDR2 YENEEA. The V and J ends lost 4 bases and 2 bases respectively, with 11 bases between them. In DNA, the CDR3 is TGTGCCAGCAGCTCGAGGGGGGGAAACACCGGGGAGCTGTTTTTT. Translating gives CASSSRGGNTGELFF.

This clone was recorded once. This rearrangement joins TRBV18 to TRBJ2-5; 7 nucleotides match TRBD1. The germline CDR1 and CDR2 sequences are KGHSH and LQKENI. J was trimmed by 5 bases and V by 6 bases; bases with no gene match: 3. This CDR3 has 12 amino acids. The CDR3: CASSRQGETQYF. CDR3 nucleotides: TGTGCCAGCTCTCGACAGGGTGAGACCCAGTACTTC.

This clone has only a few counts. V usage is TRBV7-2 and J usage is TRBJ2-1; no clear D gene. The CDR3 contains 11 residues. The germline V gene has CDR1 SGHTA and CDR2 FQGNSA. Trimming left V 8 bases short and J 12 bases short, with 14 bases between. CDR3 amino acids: CASGFFSRQFF. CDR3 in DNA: TGTGCCAGCGGGTTTTTTAGCCGGCAGTTCTTC.

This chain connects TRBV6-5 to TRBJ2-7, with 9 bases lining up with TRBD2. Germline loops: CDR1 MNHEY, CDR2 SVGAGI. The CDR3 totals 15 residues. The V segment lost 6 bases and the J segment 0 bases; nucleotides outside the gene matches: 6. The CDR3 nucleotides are TGTGCCAGCAGCTCTAGCGGGAAGAGCTCCTACGAGCAGTACTTC. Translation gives CASSSSGKSSYEQYF.

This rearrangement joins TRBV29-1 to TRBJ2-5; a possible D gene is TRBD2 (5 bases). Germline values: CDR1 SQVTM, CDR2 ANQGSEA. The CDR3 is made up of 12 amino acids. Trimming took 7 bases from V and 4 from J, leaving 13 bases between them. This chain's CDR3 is CSAEPRGETQYF. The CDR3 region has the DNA TGCAGCGCGGAGCCCCGGGGAGAGACCCAGTACTTC.

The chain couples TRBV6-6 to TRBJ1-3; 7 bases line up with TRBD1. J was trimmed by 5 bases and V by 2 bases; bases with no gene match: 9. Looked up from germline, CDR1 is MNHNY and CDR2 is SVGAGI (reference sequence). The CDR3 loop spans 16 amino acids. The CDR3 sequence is CASSYLSEQGRNTIYF. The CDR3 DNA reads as TGTGCCAGCAGTTACCTTTCGGAACAGGGGAGAAACACCATATATTTT.

CDR3 amino acids: CASSLRQGSTSGFQETQYF. The CDR3 DNA follows: TGTGCCAGCAGTTTAAGGCAGGGGTCGACTAGCGGGTTTCAAGAGACCCAGTACTTC. The chain is built from TRBV27 and TRBJ2-5, with 10 nucleotides matching TRBD2. Germline trimming cut 2 bases from V and 2 bases from J; bases unmatched to any gene: 14. The CDR3 has 19 residues. Germline V CDR1 and CDR2: MNHEY, SMNVEV (reference sequence).

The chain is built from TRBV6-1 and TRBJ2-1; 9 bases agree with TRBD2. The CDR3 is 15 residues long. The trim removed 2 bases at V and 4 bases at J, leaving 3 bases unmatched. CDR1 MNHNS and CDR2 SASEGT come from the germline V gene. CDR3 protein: CASSERTSAYNEQFF. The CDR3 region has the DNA TGTGCCAGCAGTGAACGGACTAGCGCATACAATGAGCAGTTCTTC.

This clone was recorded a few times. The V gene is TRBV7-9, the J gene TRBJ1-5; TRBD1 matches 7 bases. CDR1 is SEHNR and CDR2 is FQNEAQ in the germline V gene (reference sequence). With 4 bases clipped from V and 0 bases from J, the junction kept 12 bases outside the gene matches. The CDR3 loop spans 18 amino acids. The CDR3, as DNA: TGTGCCAGCAGCTATACCTCCGGGACAGTTTATAGCAATCAGCCCCAGCATTTT. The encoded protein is CASSYTSGTVYSNQPQHF.

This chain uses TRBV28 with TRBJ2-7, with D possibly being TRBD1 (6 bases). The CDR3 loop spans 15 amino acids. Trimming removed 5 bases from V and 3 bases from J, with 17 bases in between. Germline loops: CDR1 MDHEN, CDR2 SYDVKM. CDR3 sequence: CASSRLGRGNYEQYF. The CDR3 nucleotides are TGTGCCAGCAGTCGCCTGGGCAGGGGCAACTACGAGCAGTACTTC.

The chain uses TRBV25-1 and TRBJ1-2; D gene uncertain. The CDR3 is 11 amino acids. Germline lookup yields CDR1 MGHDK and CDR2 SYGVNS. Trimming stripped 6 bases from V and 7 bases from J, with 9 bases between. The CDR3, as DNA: TGTGCCAGCAGCGCCCGGGGTGGCTACACCTTC. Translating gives CASSARGGYTF.

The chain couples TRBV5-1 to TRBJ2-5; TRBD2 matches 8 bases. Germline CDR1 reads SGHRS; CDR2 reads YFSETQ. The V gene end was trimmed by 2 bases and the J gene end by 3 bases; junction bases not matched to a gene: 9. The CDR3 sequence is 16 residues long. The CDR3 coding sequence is TGCGCCAGCAGCTTTGGTCTACGAGCGGGAGAAGAGACCCAGTACTTC. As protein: CASSFGLRAGEETQYF. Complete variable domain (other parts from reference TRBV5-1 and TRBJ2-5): KAGVTQTPRYLIKTRGQQVTLSCSPISGHRSVSWYQQTPGQGLQFLFEYFSETQRNKGNFPGRFSGRQFSNSRSEMNVSTLELGDSALYLCASSFGLRAGEETQYFGPGTRLLVL.

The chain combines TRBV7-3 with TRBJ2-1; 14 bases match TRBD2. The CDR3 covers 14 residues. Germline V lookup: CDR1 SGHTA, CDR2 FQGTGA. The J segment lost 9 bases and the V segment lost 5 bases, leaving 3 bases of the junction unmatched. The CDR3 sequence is CASSPGTSGSEQFF. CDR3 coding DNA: TGTGCCAGCAGCCCCGGGACTAGCGGGAGTGAGCAGTTCTTC. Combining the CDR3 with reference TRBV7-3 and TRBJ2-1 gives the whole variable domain GAGVSQTPSNKVTEKGKYVELRCDPISGHTALYWYRQSLGQGPEFLIYFQGTGAADDSGLPNDRFFAVRPEGSVSTLKIQRTERGDSAVYLCASSPGTSGSEQFFGPGTRLTVL.